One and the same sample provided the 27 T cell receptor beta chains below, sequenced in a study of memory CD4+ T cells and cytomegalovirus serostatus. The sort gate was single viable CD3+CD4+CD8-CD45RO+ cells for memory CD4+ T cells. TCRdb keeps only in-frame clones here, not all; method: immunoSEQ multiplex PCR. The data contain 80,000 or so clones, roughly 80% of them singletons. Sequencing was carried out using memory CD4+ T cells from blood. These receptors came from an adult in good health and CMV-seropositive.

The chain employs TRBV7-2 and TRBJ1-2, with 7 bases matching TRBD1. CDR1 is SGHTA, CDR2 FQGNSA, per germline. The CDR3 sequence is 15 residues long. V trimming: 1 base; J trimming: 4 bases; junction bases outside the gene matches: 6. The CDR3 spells CASSLGQGGSYGYTF. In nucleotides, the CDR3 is TGTGCCAGCAGCTTAGGACAGGGAGGAAGCTATGGCTACACCTTC.

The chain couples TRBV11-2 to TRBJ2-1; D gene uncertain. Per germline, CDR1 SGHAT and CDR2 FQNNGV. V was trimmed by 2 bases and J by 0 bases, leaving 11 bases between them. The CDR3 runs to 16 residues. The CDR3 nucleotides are TGTGCCAGCAGCTTACGTACAGACCACTCCTACAATGAGCAGTTCTTC. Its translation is CASSLRTDHSYNEQFF.

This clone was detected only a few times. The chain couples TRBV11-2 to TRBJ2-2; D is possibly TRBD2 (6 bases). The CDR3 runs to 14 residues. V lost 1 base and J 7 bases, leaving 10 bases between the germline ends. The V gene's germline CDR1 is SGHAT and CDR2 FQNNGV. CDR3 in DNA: TGTGCCAGCAGCTTAGGTGGAGGGAACGGGGAGCTGTTTTTT. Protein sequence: CASSLGGGNGELFF.

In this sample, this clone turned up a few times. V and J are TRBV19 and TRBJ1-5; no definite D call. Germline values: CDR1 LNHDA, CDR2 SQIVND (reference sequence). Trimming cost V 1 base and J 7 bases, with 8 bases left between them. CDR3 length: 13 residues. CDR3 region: CASSIGKGQPQHF. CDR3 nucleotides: TGTGCCAGTAGTATAGGGAAAGGACAGCCCCAGCATTTT. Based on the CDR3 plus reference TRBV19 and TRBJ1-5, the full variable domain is DGGITQSPKYLFRKEGQNVTLSCEQNLNHDAMYWYRQDPGQGLRLIYYSQIVNDFQKGDIAEGYSVSREKKESFPLTVTSAQKNPTAFYLCASSIGKGQPQHFGDGTRLSIL.

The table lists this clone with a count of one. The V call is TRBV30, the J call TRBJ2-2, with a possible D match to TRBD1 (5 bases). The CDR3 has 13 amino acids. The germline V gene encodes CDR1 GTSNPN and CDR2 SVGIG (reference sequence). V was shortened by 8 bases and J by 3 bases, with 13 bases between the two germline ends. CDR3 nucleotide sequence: TGTGCCGGTCCCAAAGGGGACACCGGGGAGCTGTTTTTT. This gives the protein CAGPKGDTGELFF.

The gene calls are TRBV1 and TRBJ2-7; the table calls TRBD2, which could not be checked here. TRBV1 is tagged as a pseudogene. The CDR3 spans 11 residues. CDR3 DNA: TGCACCAGCAGCCGCGGAGACGAGCAGTACGTC. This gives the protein CTSSRGDEQYV.

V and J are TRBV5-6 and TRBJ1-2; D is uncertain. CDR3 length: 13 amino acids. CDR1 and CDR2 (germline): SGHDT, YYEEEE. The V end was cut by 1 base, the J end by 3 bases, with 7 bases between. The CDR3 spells CASSLYADYGYTF. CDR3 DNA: TGTGCCAGCAGCTTGTATGCGGACTATGGCTACACCTTC.

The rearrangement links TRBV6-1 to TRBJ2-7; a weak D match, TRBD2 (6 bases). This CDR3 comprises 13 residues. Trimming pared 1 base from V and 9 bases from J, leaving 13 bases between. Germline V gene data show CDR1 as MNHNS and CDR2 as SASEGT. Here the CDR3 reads CASSEGGTGRQYF. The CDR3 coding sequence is TGTGCCAGCAGTGAAGGCGGGACCGGGAGGCAGTACTTC.

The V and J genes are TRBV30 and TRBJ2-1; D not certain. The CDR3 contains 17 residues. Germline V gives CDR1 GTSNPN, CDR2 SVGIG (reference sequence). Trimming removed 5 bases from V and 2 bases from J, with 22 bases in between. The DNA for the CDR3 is TGTGCCTGGTTGGGTTCTGGATGGGGTCACCCCTACAATGAGCAGTTCTTC. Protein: CAWLGSGWGHPYNEQFF.

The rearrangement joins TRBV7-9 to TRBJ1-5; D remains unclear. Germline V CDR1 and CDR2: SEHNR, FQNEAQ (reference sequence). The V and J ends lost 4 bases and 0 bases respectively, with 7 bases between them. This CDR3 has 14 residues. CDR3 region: CASSSQGSNQPQHF. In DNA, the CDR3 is TGTGCCAGCAGCTCACAAGGTAGCAATCAGCCCCAGCATTTT. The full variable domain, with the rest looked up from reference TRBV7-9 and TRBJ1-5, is DTGVSQNPRHKITKRGQNVTFRCDPISEHNRLYWYRQTLGQGPEFLTYFQNEAQLEKSRLLSDRFSAERPKGSFSTLEIQRTEQGDSAMYLCASSSQGSNQPQHFGDGTRLSIL.

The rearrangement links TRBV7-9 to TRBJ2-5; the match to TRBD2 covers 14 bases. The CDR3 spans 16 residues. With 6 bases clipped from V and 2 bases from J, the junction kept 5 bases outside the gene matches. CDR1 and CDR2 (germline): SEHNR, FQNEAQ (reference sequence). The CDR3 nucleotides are TGTGCCAGCAGTTTACGGACTAGCGGGGGGCAAGAGACCCAGTACTTC. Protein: CASSLRTSGGQETQYF.

CDR3 loop: CASSPGWGETQYF. The CDR3 nucleotides read TGTGCCAGTAGTCCCGGATGGGGAGAGACCCAGTACTTC. This sequence joins TRBV19 and TRBJ2-5; D uncertain. Germline values: CDR1 LNHDA, CDR2 SQIVND (reference sequence). The germline V and J ends were trimmed by 5 bases and 4 bases, with 11 bases remaining between them. The CDR3 loop spans 13 amino acids.

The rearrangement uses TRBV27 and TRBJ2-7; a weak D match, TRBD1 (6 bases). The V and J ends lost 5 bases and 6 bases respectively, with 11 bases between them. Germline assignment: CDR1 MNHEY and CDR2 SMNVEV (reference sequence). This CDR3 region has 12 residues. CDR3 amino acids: CASSTPRGEQYF. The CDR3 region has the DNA TGTGCCAGCAGTACCCCCAGGGGCGAGCAGTACTTC.

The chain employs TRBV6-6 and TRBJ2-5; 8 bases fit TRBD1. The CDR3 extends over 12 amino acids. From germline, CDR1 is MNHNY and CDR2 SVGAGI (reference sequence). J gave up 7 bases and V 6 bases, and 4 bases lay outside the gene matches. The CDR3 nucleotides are TGTGCCAGCAGGGACAGGGCCTGGACCCAGTACTTC. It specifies CASRDRAWTQYF.

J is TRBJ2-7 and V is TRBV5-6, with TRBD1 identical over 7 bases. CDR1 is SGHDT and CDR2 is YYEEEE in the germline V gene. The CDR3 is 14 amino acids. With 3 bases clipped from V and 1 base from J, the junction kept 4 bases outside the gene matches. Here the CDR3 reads CASSSIRGSYEQYV. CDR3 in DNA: TGTGCCAGCAGCTCCATCAGGGGGTCCTACGAGCAGTACGTC.

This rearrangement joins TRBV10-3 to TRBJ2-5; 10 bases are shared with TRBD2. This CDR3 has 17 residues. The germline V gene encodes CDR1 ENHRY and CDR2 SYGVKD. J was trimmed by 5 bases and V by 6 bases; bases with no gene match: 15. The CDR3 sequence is CAISGRRVAGGRETQYF. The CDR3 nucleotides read TGTGCCATCAGCGGCCGAAGGGTAGCGGGAGGACGGGAGACCCAGTACTTC.

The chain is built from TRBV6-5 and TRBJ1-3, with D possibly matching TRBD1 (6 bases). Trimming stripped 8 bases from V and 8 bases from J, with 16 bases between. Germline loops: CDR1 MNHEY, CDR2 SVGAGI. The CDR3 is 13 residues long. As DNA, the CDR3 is TGTGCCAGCTCCCCAGAGGGGGTGCACACCATATATTTT. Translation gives CASSPEGVHTIYF.

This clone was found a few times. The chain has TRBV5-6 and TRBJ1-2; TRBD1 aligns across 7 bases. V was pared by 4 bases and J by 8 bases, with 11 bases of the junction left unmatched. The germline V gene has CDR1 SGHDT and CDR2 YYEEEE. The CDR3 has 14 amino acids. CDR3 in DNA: TGTGCCAGCAGCCCGGAGACAGGGATCGGCGGCTACACCTTC. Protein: CASSPETGIGGYTF.

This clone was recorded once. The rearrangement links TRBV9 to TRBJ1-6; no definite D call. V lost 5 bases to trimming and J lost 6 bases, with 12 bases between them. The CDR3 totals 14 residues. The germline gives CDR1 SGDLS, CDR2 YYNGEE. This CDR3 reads CASRAPRSNSPLHF. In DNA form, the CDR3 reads TGTGCCAGCAGGGCCCCTCGTTCTAATTCACCCCTCCACTTT.

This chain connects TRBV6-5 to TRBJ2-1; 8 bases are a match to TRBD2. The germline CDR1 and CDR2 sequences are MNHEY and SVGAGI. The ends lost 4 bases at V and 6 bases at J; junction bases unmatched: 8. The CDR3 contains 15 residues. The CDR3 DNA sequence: TGTGCCAGCAGTTTGGGACTAGTCGTCGGCAATGAGCAGTTCTTC. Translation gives CASSLGLVVGNEQFF.

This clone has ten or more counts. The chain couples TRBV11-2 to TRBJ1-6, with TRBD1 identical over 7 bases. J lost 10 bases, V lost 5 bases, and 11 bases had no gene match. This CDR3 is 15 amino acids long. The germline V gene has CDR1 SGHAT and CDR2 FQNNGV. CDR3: CASSPQTGITSPLHF. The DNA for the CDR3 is TGTGCCAGCAGCCCCCAGACAGGGATAACCTCACCCCTCCACTTT.

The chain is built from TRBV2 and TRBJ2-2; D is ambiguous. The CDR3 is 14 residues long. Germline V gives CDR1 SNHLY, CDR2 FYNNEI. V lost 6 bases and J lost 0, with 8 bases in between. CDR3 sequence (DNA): TGTGCCAGCAGGGCAGGACCGAACACCGGGGAGCTGTTTTTT. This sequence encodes CASRAGPNTGELFF.

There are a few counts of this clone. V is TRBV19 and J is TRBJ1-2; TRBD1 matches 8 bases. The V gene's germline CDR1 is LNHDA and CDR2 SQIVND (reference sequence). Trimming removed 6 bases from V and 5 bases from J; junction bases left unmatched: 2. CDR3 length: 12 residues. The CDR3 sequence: CASSRQGYGYTF. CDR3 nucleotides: TGTGCCAGTAGCCGACAGGGGTATGGCTACACCTTC.

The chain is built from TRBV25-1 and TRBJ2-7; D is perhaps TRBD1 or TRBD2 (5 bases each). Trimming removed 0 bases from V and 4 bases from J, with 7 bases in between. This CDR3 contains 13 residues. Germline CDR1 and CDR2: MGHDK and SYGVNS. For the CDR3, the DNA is TGTGCCAGCAGTGAATATGGGGGATACGAGCAGTACTTC. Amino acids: CASSEYGGYEQYF.

Here the CDR3 DNA reads TGTGCCAGCAGTGAAATGGGGGACTATGGCTACACCTTC. Its protein product is CASSEMGDYGYTF. J is TRBJ1-2 and V is TRBV2; possibly TRBD1 for D (5 bases). CDR3 length: 13 residues. The germline V gene has CDR1 SNHLY and CDR2 FYNNEI. Trimming pared 2 bases from V and 3 bases from J, leaving 7 bases between.

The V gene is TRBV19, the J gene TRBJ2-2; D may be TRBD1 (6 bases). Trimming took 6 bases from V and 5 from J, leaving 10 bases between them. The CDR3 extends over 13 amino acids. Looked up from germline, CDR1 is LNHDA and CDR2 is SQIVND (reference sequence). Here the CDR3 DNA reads TGTGCCAGTAGATTAGGGGGAACCGGGGAGCTGTTTTTT. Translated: CASRLGGTGELFF.

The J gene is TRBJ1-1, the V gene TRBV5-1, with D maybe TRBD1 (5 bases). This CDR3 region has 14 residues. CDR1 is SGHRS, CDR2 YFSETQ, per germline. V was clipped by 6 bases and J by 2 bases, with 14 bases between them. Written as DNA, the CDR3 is TGCGCCAGCACGGGAGCAGGGACTAACACTGAAGCTTTCTTT. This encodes CASTGAGTNTEAFF.